The rows below give T cell receptor beta chains drawn from one sample of a study of low-dose radiotherapy and immunotherapy resistance in tumors. TCRdb reprocessed the reads with MiXCR, giving one entry per CDR3 protein. The sample lists over 70,000 distinct CDR3 sequences, about a third occurring once. This specimen was PBMCs, taken before treatment. Source of these receptors: a female donor with ovarian cancer. CDR3s include the opening cysteine and the closing phenylalanine or tryptophan. Each record gives: V gene, J gene, D gene, clone size, CDR3 DNA, CDR3 protein. D genes are given only for firm matches. Only part of the rows carry a size: once, few, many, or a class if the clone is expanded.

>TRBV5-1|TRBJ1-1|.|.
TGCGCCAGCAGCTTGGAGGGGTTTACTGAAGCTTTCTTT
CASSLEGFTEAFF
>TRBV7-3|TRBJ2-2|TRBD1|.
TGTGCCAGCAGCTCCTCGACAGGGGGCACCGGGGAGCTGTTTTTT
CASSSSTGGTGELFF
>TRBV5-1|TRBJ2-7|TRBD2|.
TGCGCCAGCAGCGTACTACTAGCGGGAGACGAGCAGTACTTC
CASSVLLAGDEQYF
>TRBV24-1|TRBJ1-2|.|many
TGTGCCACCAGTGATTCCCGGACACTCTATGGCTACACCTTC
CATSDSRTLYGYTF
>TRBV11-2|TRBJ2-3|.|many
TGTGCCAGCAGCTTAAACAGGGCCCTCACAGATACGCAGTATTTT
CASSLNRALTDTQYF
>TRBV20-1|TRBJ1-4|TRBD1|.
TGCAGTGCAACTTCACAGGGGCCCGCAAATGAAAAACTGTTTTTT
CSATSQGPANEKLFF
>TRBV20-1|TRBJ2-3|TRBD2|many
TGCAGTGCTAAGAGAGCGGGGATCACAGATACGCAGTATTTT
CSAKRAGITDTQYF
>TRBV28|TRBJ1-1|.|.
TGTGCCAGCAGGCAAGAGGGACTCACTGAAGCTTTCTTT
CASRQEGLTEAFF
>TRBV27|TRBJ2-7|TRBD1|.
TGTGCCAGCAGTTCCGGGACAGAGGGCTTCTACGAGCAGTACTTC
CASSSGTEGFYEQYF
>TRBV24-1|TRBJ2-1|TRBD2|many
TGTGCCACCAGTGATCGTCTAGCGGGAGGTGGTGAGCAGTTCTTC
CATSDRLAGGGEQFF
>TRBV15|TRBJ1-1|.|.
TGTGCCACCAGCAGAGATCTGGGAGACAGTACTGAAGCTTTCTTT
CATSRDLGDSTEAFF
>TRBV3-1|TRBJ1-1|.|many
TGTGCCAGCAGCCAAGGCCTGGGGACGACTGAAGCTTTCTTT
CASSQGLGTTEAFF
>TRBV29-1|TRBJ2-7|.|many
TGCAGCGCCGACGAAGGCAGGGGATACGAGCAGTACTTC
CSADEGRGYEQYF
>TRBV4-1|TRBJ1-5|.|many
TGCGCCAGCAGCCAAGGGGCGGGGCGAGGGAATCAGCCCCAGCATTTT
CASSQGAGRGNQPQHF
>TRBV29-1|TRBJ2-7|.|many
TGCAGCGTTGGCGGGAAGGGCTACGAGCAGTACTTC
CSVGGKGYEQYF
>TRBV2|TRBJ2-7|TRBD2|.
TGTGCCAGCAGTGAGAGAGGGGTAGCGGGAGGAAGGGACGAGCAGTACTTC
CASSERGVAGGRDEQYF
>TRBV10-3|TRBJ1-1|.|.
TGTGCCATCACCCGTTCGATGAACACTGAAGCTTTCTTT
CAITRSMNTEAFF
>TRBV28|TRBJ2-7|.|many
TGTGCCAGCAGTTTATACGGCAGCAGCTCCTACGAGCAGTACTTC
CASSLYGSSSYEQYF
>TRBV6-2/TRBV6-3|TRBJ1-1|.|many
TGTGCCAGCAGTTACATCGACACTGAAGCTTTCTTT
CASSYIDTEAFF
>TRBV20-1|TRBJ1-5|TRBD1|many
TGCAGTGCCGGAGAGCCGGACAGGGGTGGCAATCAGCCCCAGCATTTT
CSAGEPDRGGNQPQHF
>TRBV20-1|TRBJ1-5|.|many
TGCAGTGCTAGAGATGGGAGCCAGCCCCAGCATTTT
CSARDGSQPQHF
>TRBV5-6|TRBJ2-7|.|many
TGTGCCAGCAGCTTTGTGGCGACGGGATACGAGCAGTACTTC
CASSFVATGYEQYF
>TRBV27|TRBJ2-3|TRBD1|.
TGTGCCAGCAGGACAGGGCCTGCTCGCGCAGGTACGCAGTATTTT
CASRTGPARAGTQYF
>TRBV7-6|TRBJ2-3|.|many
TGTGCCAGCAGCTTAGGAGCGGGACAGACCACAGATACGCAGTATTTT
CASSLGAGQTTDTQYF
>TRBV28|TRBJ2-1|TRBD2|.
TGTGCCAGCAGTTATAGCGGGAGGATTGACAATGAGCAGTTCTTC
CASSYSGRIDNEQFF
>TRBV3-1|TRBJ2-1|TRBD2|.
TGTGCCAGCAGCCAGTATTTCGGGGGGGCCGGGGATGAGCAGTTCTTC
CASSQYFGGAGDEQFF
>TRBV28|TRBJ2-7|.|.
TGTGCCAGCAGTCCCGCCCCGTGGACTTTTGACTACGAGCAGTACTTC
CASSPAPWTFDYEQYF
>TRBV29-1|TRBJ1-1|.|.
TGCAGCGTTGAACCCAGGAGCCGGCCGACGAACACTGAAGCTTTCTTT
CSVEPRSRPTNTEAFF
>TRBV4-3|TRBJ2-1|TRBD2|many
TGCGCCAGCAGCCTTGGGACTAGCGGGATCCATGAGCAGTTCTTC
CASSLGTSGIHEQFF
>TRBV29-1|TRBJ1-1|.|many
TGCAGCGCCATGACACGACACCGGGGCACTGAAGCTTTCTTT
CSAMTRHRGTEAFF
>TRBV19|TRBJ1-1|.|many
TGTGCCAGTAACCTCAAGTTGAACACTGAAGCTTTCTTT
CASNLKLNTEAFF
>TRBV6-1|TRBJ2-7|TRBD1|many
TGTGCCAGCAGTGCGGGACAGGGGATCCACGAGCAGTACTTC
CASSAGQGIHEQYF
>TRBV28|TRBJ1-4|.|few
TGTGCCAGCTACACGGGGGGAACTAATGAAAAACTGTTTTTT
CASYTGGTNEKLFF
>TRBV6-1|TRBJ1-1|TRBD1|.
TGTGCCAGCAGCAGGGACAGAACCTTGAACACTGAAGCTTTCTTT
CASSRDRTLNTEAFF
>TRBV20-1|TRBJ1-1|.|many
TGCAGTGCTAAGCTCGGCAGCAATATGAACACTGAAGCTTTCTTT
CSAKLGSNMNTEAFF
>TRBV3-1|TRBJ2-4|TRBD1|.
TGTGCCAGCAGCCAACAACCGGGACAGGGTTTCATTCAGTACTTC
CASSQQPGQGFIQYF
>TRBV6-8|TRBJ2-7|.|.
TGTGCCAGCAGTGGACAAAGGGACCATCGAATCGACGAGCAGTACTTC
CASSGQRDHRIDEQYF